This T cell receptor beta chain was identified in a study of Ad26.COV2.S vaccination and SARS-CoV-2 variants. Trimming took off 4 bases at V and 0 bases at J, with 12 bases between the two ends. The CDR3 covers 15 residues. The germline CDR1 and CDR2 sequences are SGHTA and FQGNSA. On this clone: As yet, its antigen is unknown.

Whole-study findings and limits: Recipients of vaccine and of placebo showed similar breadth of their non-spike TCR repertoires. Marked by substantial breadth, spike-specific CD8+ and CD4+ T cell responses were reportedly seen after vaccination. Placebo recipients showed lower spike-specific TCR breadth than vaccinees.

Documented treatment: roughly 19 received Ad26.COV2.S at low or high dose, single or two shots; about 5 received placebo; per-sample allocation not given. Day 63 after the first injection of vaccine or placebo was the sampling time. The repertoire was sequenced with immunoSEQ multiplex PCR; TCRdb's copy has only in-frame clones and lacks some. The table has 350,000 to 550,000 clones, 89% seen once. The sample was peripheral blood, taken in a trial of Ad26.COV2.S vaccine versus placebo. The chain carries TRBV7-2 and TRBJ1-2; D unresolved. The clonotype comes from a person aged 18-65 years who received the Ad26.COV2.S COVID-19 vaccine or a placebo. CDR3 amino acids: CASSSRHTANYGYTF. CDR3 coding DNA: TGTGCCAGCAGCTCAAGACATACAGCTAACTATGGCTACACCTTC.